Listed here is a single TCR beta chain. Its antigen is as yet unknown. This sample was included in a study of CD8 T cells in Susac syndrome. Study-level background: Clinically active disease was present in 5 or 6 of the sequenced Susac syndrome patients. About eight of these patients were in remission. Patients with Susac syndrome had blood drawn and were at that point therapy-naive, on corticosteroids, or on intravenous immunoglobulin alone.

CD8+ and CD4+ T cells from blood underwent TCR beta sequencing, which was carried out in a high-throughput format. General study findings and limits: As acknowledged by the study, its TCR sequencing and HLA analysis included a relatively small number of individuals.

The authors reverse transcribed roughly 0.5 to 1 ug RNA with random hexamers. MiXCR, applied by TCRdb to the immunoSEQ multiplex PCR reads, yields one record per CDR3 protein. The sample shows approximately 260,000 distinct CDR3 sequences, 90% to 96% of them seen only once. With 0 bases removed from V and 1 base from J, the gap between germline ends came to 9 bases. The CDR3 runs to 15 residues. The germline V gene encodes CDR1 SGHDT and CDR2 YYEEEE. This TCR was recovered from a human donor with Susac syndrome. Sample: CD4+ T cells from PBMCs. This chain connects TRBV5-6 to TRBJ2-3, with a weak D call TRBD1 (5 bases). CDR3 sequence reads: CASSLAAQGTDTQYF. The CDR3 nucleotides read TGTGCCAGCAGCTTGGCGGCACAGGGCACAGATACGCAGTATTTT.